The 15 T cell receptor beta chains in this list originate from one sample, sequenced in a study of patients and donors after allogeneic stem cell transplantation. MiXCR, run by TCRdb on the RT-PCR reads, gives a single entry per CDR3 protein. The sample holds some 960,000 distinct CDR3 sequences, about a sixth seen once. The specimen sequenced was blood, either unsorted or a sorted T cell fraction (not recorded which). Receptors originate from a human donor who was either an allogeneic HSCT recipient or a stem cell or donor lymphocyte infusion donor (not recorded which). It is not recorded whose cells these are; they may come from a transplant donor.

In this sample, this clonotype turned up once. The chain employs TRBV7-8 and TRBJ2-7; D is unresolved. With 3 bases removed from V and 4 bases from J, the gap between germline ends came to 10 bases. There are 13 residues in the CDR3. CDR1 and CDR2 from the germline V gene are SGHVS and FQNEAQ. CDR3 loop: CASSLLSGYEQYF. CDR3 in DNA: TGTGCCAGCAGCTTGCTTTCCGGTTACGAGCAGTACTTC.

The CDR3 sequence: CASSLNHDEQYF. In DNA, the CDR3 is TGTGCCAGCAGCTTAAATCACGACGAGCAGTACTTC. The rearrangement joins TRBV7-9 to TRBJ2-7; D remains ambiguous. Germline V CDR1 and CDR2: SEHNR, FQNEAQ (reference sequence). The CDR3 contains 12 residues. V was pared by 2 bases and J by 5 bases, with 7 bases between.

The V call is TRBV5-1, the J call TRBJ1-5; 9 positions agree with TRBD1. CDR3 length equals 16 residues. V shed 4 bases, J shed 2 bases, and the junction held 7 bases outside the gene matches. The V gene's germline CDR1 is SGHRS and CDR2 YFSETQ. CDR3 sequence (DNA): TGCGCCAGCAGCGGGGGGGGACAGGGTGGCAATCAGCCCCAGCATTTT. Protein sequence: CASSGGGQGGNQPQHF.

This clonotype was seen a few times. The chain carries TRBV7-2 and TRBJ1-1, with D perhaps TRBD1 (5 bases). Trimming stripped 5 bases from V and 7 bases from J, with 14 bases between. Germline V gives CDR1 SGHTA, CDR2 FQGNSA. CDR3 length: 13 residues. The CDR3 nucleotides are TGTGCCAGCAGCCCCTACGGCAGGGATGAAGCTTTCTTT. It translates to CASSPYGRDEAFF.

The rearrangement uses TRBV7-9 and TRBJ2-3; 10 bases align to TRBD1. V lost 8 bases, J lost 4 bases, and 9 bases stayed unmatched. The CDR3 totals 15 residues. Germline V CDR1 and CDR2: SEHNR, FQNEAQ (reference sequence). CDR3 coding DNA: TGTGCCAGCCACGGAGGGACAGGGGTCGCAGATACGCAGTATTTT. Its translation is CASHGGTGVADTQYF.

This clonotype was seen only a few times. The chain combines TRBV7-8 with TRBJ2-2; D gene uncertain. CDR1 is SGHVS, CDR2 FQNEAQ, per germline. Trimming took 3 bases from V and 2 from J, leaving 10 bases between them. This CDR3 is 15 amino acids long. The CDR3 nucleotides read TGTGCCAGCAGCTTTTGGACCCTAAACACCGGGGAGCTGTTTTTT. Translated, it gives CASSFWTLNTGELFF.

The J gene is TRBJ1-2, the V gene TRBV11-2; D is ambiguous. This CDR3 has 14 amino acids. V was shortened by 0 bases and J by 3 bases, with 8 bases between the two germline ends. The V gene's germline CDR1 is SGHAT and CDR2 FQNNGV. CDR3 protein: CASSLDGRYYGYTF. CDR3 nucleotides: TGTGCCAGCAGCTTAGATGGCAGATACTATGGCTACACCTTC.

V is TRBV9 and J is TRBJ1-6; TRBD1 matches 9 bases. V dropped 2 bases and J dropped 9; count of bases not matched to a gene: 3. The germline CDR1 and CDR2 sequences are SGDLS and YYNGEE. The CDR3 has 14 amino acids. CDR3 in DNA: TGTGCCAGCAGCGTGACAGGGGGGGGTTCACCCCTCCACTTT. Amino acids: CASSVTGGGSPLHF.

The rearrangement joins TRBV20-1 to TRBJ2-3; D is unclear. In germline, CDR1 is DFQATT, CDR2 SNEGSKA (reference sequence). Deletions cut 0 bases from V and 0 bases from J, with 10 bases between. The CDR3 is 15 residues long. CDR3 bases: TGCAGTGCTAGAGATAATAGGAGAAGCACAGATACGCAGTATTTT. It codes for CSARDNRRSTDTQYF.

The chain is built from TRBV4-2 and TRBJ2-6; D uncertain. CDR3 length equals 13 residues. Trimming shortened V by 4 bases and J by 6 bases, and 7 bases separated the two germline ends. Looked up from germline, CDR1 is LGHNA and CDR2 is YNFKEQ. CDR3: CASSPPKANVLTF. CDR3 nucleotides: TGTGCCAGCAGCCCGCCTAAGGCCAACGTCCTGACTTTC.

In its sample, this clonotype was seen a few times. The rearrangement links TRBV5-5 to TRBJ1-3; possibly TRBD1 for D (6 bases). This CDR3 region has 13 residues. The germline V and J ends were trimmed by 5 bases and 4 bases, with 10 bases remaining between them. Germline V gene sequence: CDR1 SGHKS, CDR2 YYEKEE (reference sequence). The CDR3 DNA sequence: TGTGCCAGCAGGTCAGGGGTCGGAAACACCATATATTTT. Amino acid sequence: CASRSGVGNTIYF. Using reference TRBV5-5 and TRBJ1-3 for the parts outside the CDR3, the full variable domain is DAGVTQSPTHLIKTRGQQVTLRCSPISGHKSVSWYQQVLGQGPQFIFQYYEKEERGRGNFPDRFSARQFPNYSSELNVNALLLGDSALYLCASRSGVGNTIYFGEGSWLTVV.

The CDR3 region is CASSLGVGYQETQYF. DNA of the CDR3: TGTGCCAGCAGTTTAGGAGTGGGGTACCAAGAGACCCAGTACTTC. The chain recombines TRBV27 with TRBJ2-5; D is undetermined. V was trimmed by 2 bases and J by 0 bases, leaving 10 bases between them. CDR1 is MNHEY and CDR2 is SMNVEV in the germline V gene (reference sequence). The CDR3 totals 15 residues.

This clonotype has just a few counts. V usage is TRBV29-1 and J usage is TRBJ1-2, with no clear D. The CDR3 consists of 12 residues. V was clipped by 1 base and J by 3 bases, with 6 bases between them. Per germline, CDR1 SQVTM and CDR2 ANQGSEA. CDR3 protein: CSVEAGDYGYTF. CDR3 in DNA: TGCAGCGTTGAAGCAGGAGACTATGGCTACACCTTC.

V gene TRBV5-1 combines with J gene TRBJ2-3; TRBD1 agrees at 7 bases. The CDR3 loop spans 16 amino acids. Germline CDR1 is SGHRS and CDR2 is YFSETQ. The ends lost 3 bases at V and 0 bases at J; junction bases unmatched: 7. In nucleotides, the CDR3 is TGCGCCAGCAGCTCAGGGACAGTCAAGAGCACAGATACGCAGTATTTT. Protein sequence: CASSSGTVKSTDTQYF. The full variable domain, with the rest looked up from reference TRBV5-1 and TRBJ2-3, is KAGVTQTPRYLIKTRGQQVTLSCSPISGHRSVSWYQQTPGQGLQFLFEYFSETQRNKGNFPGRFSGRQFSNSRSEMNVSTLELGDSALYLCASSSGTVKSTDTQYFGPGTRLTVL.

The CDR3 sequence: CASSAGAGLSYGYTF. CDR3 in DNA: TGCGCCAGCAGCGCGGGGGCAGGCCTATCCTATGGCTACACCTTC. The rearrangement uses TRBV5-1 and TRBJ1-2, with D possibly TRBD1 on 6 matching bases. Trimming shortened V by 4 bases and J by 4 bases, and 17 bases separated the two germline ends. In germline, CDR1 is SGHRS, CDR2 YFSETQ. The CDR3 has 15 amino acids.